This T cell receptor beta chain emerged from a study of blood T cell repertoires in COVID-19. Study as a whole: From the United States, Italy and Spain came samples of acute and convalescent COVID-19. PBMCs, B-cell-depleted T cells, or T cells provided the cDNA or gDNA that made up the material.

This clone was observed a few times. Germline V gene data show CDR1 as SNHLY and CDR2 as FYNNEI. The J segment lost 4 bases and the V segment lost 7 bases, leaving 6 bases of the junction unmatched. The CDR3 runs 13 residues. In the study's own analysis: Quantification of nucleated cells was approximated via reference gene primer amplification. TCRdb's table, derived via immunoSEQ multiplex PCR, lists solely in-frame clones and lacks some. V and J calls and clone size are those listed in that table; D and trimming were worked out from the DNA. The sample includes over 250,000 clones, around 85% seen only once; the top ten take around 10%.

The material sequenced was peripheral blood. This TCR came from a woman aged 70-85 years with acute or convalescent COVID-19. V gene TRBV2 combines with J gene TRBJ2-7; TRBD2 matches at 8 bases. The CDR3 loop reads CASTGTSNYEQYF. The CDR3 region has the DNA TGTGCCAGCACCGGGACTAGTAATTACGAGCAGTACTTC.